This T cell receptor beta chain was recorded in a study of blood T cell repertoires in COVID-19. Study context: Italy, Spain and the United States were the sources of the convalescent and acute COVID-19 samples. PBMCs, B-cell-depleted T cells, or T cells provided the cDNA or gDNA that made up the material.

Original data processing: Amplification with reference gene primers provided the estimates of nucleated cell counts. Sequencing was performed with immunoSEQ multiplex PCR; in TCRdb, only in-frame clones are kept and a portion is missing. V, J and clone size are taken as reported in that table, and D and trimming were inferred from the DNA itself. This table has around 160,000 clones, 65% to 85% appearing once. The CDR3 loop spans 13 amino acids. V was clipped by 0 bases and J by 14 bases; unmatched bases: 8. The V gene's germline CDR1 is SGHDN and CDR2 FVKESK. The rearrangement joins TRBV14 to TRBJ2-3; 7 nucleotides line up with TRBD2. Specimen: peripheral blood. The receptor was derived from a man aged 60-69 years with active or convalescent COVID-19. The chain's CDR3 is CASSQDAAGITYF. In DNA, the CDR3 is TGTGCCAGCAGCCAAGATGCAGCGGGAATCACGTATTTT.